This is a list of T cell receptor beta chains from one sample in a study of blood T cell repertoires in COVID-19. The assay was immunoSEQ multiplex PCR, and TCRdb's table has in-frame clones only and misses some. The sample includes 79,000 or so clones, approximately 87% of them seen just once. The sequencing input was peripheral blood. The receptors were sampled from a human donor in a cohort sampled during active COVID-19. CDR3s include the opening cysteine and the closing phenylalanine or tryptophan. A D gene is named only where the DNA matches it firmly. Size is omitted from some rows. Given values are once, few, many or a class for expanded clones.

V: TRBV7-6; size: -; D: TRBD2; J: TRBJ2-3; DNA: TGTGCCAGCAGCTCTAGGCCGCTAGCGGGGCTGGCCGATACGCAGTATTTT; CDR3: CASSSRPLAGLADTQYF
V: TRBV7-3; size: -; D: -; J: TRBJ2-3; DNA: TGTGCCAGCAGCTCCCATATGGGCTCCAGCACAGATACGCAGTATTTT; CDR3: CASSSHMGSSTDTQYF
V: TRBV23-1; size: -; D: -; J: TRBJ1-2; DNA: TGCGCCAGCCCGGACAGAAGGCACGGCTACACCTTC; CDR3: CASPDRRHGYTF
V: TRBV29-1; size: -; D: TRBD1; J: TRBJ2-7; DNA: TGCAGCGCGCGCTCCTCGGACAGGGGGCTTTCCTACGAGCAGTACTTC; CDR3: CSARSSDRGLSYEQYF
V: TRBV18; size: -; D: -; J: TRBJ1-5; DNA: TGTGCCAGCTCACCCGACAGCAGCAATCAGCCCCAGCATTTT; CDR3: CASSPDSSNQPQHF
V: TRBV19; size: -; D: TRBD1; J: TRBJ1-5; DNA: TGTGCCAGTAGTCTACTCCAGGGGGCAAGCAATCAGCCCCAGCATTTT; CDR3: CASSLLQGASNQPQHF
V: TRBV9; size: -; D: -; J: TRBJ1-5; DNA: TGTGCCAGCAGCGTAGGGGCGTATGGCAATCAGCCCCAGCATTTT; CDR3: CASSVGAYGNQPQHF
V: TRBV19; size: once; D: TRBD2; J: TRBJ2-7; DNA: TGTGCCAGTAGTATGTATTGGACTAGCCAGGACGAGCAGTACTTC; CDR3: CASSMYWTSQDEQYF
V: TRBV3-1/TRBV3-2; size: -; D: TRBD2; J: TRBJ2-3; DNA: TGTGCCAGCAGCCAAGGGGAGGGTGCAGATACGCAGTATTTT; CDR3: CASSQGEGADTQYF
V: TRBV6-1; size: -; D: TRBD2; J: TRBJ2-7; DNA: TGTGCCAGCAGTGGAGTAGGACTAGCGGGAGTTAACGAGCAGTACTTC; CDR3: CASSGVGLAGVNEQYF
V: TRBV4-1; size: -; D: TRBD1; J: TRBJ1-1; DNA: TGCGCCAGCCATTCCGGACAGGACAACACTGAAGCTTTCTTT; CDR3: CASHSGQDNTEAFF
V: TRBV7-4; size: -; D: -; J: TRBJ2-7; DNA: TGTGCCAGCAGCTTGAGTGGGAGTAGCGACGAGCAGTACTTC; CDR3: CASSLSGSSDEQYF
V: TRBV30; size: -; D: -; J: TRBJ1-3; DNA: TGTGCCTGGAGGGACAGACCCTCTGGAAACACCATATATTTT; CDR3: CAWRDRPSGNTIYF
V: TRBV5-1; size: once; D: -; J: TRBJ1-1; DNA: TGCGCCAGCAAAGCTTGGGGAGGGGTGAACACTGAAGCTTTCTTT; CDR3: CASKAWGGVNTEAFF
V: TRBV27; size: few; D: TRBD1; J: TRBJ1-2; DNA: TGTGCCAGCAGTCCCGGACAGGGGCGTGATGGTGGCTACACCTTC; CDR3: CASSPGQGRDGGYTF
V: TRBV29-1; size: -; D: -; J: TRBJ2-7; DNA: TGCAGCGTTGTGGACGGGACAAACTCCTACGAGCAGTACTTC; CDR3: CSVVDGTNSYEQYF
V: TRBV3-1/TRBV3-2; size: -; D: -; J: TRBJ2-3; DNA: TGTGCCAGCAGCCAAGCGGGTGATACGCAGTATTTT; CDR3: CASSQAGDTQYF
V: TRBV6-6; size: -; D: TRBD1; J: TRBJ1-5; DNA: TGTGCCAGCAGTCCGACGGACAGGGGAGGGGGCAATCAGCCCCAGCATTTT; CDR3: CASSPTDRGGGNQPQHF
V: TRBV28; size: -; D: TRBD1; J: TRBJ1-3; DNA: TGTGCCAGCACCAGGACAGGGACGGCGGGAAACACCATATATTTT; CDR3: CASTRTGTAGNTIYF
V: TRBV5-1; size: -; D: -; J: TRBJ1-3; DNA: TGCGCCAGCAGCTTGGGGGGACTGAGCTCTGGAAACACCATATATTTT; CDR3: CASSLGGLSSGNTIYF
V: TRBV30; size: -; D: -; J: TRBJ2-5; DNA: TGTGCCTGGAGGGGGAGGGACACACCCCAAGAGACCCAGTACTTC; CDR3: CAWRGRDTPQETQYF
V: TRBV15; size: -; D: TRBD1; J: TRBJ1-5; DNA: TGTGCCACCAGCATGGAGACAGGGGGCAATCAGCCCCAGCATTTT; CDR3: CATSMETGGNQPQHF
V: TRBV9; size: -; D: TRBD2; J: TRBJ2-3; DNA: TGTGCCAGCAGCCCCCGACTAGCGGGAGATGGAGATACGCAGTATTTT; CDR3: CASSPRLAGDGDTQYF
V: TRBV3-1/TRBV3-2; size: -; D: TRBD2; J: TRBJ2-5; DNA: TGTGCCAGCAGCCAAGGGGTCGGCGGGGGAGAAGAGACCCAGTACTTC; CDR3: CASSQGVGGGEETQYF
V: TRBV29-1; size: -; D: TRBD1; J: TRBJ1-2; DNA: TGCAGCGTTGACCCACAGGGGGCTAAAGGCTACACCTTC; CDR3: CSVDPQGAKGYTF
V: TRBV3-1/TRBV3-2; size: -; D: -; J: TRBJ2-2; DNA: TGTGCCAGCAGCCAAGCGCTGACTAGAACCGGGGAGCTGTTTTTT; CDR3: CASSQALTRTGELFF
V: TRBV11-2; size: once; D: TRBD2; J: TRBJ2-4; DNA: TGTGCCAGCAGCTTAGTCCGGGGGGGGATAAACATTCAGTACTTC; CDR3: CASSLVRGGINIQYF
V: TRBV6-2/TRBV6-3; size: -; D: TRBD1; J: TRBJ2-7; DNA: TGTGCCAGCAGTTACGGGACAGGGGGCCGAAGTTCCTACGAGCAGTACTTC; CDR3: CASSYGTGGRSSYEQYF
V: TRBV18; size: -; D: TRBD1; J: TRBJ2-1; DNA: TGTGCCAGCTCACCCGGACAGGGTTTTTACAATGAGCAGTTCTTC; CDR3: CASSPGQGFYNEQFF
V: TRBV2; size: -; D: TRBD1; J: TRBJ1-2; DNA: TGTGCCAGCACCCAGACAGGGGGCGATGGCTACACCTTC; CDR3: CASTQTGGDGYTF
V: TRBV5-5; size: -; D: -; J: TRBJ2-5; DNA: TGTGCCAGCAGCTTGAAGGCGGGGGCTATCCAAGAGACCCAGTACTTC; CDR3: CASSLKAGAIQETQYF
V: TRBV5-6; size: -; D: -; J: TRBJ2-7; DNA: TGTGCCAGCAGCTTCCAAGGGGCCCTGATGCACGAGCAGTACTTC; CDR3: CASSFQGALMHEQYF
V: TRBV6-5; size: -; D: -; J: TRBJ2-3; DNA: TGTGCCAGCAGCAACCGGCGGGACTCCACAGATACGCAGTATTTT; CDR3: CASSNRRDSTDTQYF
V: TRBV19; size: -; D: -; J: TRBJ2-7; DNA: TGTGCCAGTAGCACGACAGGGACCCACCGTACGGGGGACAACGAGCAGTACTTC; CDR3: CASSTTGTHRTGDNEQYF
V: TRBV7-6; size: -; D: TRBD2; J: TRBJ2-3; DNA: TGTGCCAGCAGCCTCGGACTAGCGGGCAGAGGCACAGATACGCAGTATTTT; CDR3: CASSLGLAGRGTDTQYF
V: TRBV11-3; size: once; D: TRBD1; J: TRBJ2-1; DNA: TGTGCCAGCAGCTTGGGACAGGGGAACCATGAGCAGTTCTTC; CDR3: CASSLGQGNHEQFF
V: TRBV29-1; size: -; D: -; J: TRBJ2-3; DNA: TGCAGCGTTGGACTAGACACTAGCACAGATACGCAGTATTTT; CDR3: CSVGLDTSTDTQYF
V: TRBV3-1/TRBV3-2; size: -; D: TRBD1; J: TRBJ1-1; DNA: TGTGCCAGCAGCCCGGGACAGGGGATGTCGAACACTGAAGCTTTCTTT; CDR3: CASSPGQGMSNTEAFF
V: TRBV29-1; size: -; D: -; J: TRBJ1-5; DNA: TGCAGCGCCGTGGCAGGGGGCAATCAGCCCCAGCATTTT; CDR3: CSAVAGGNQPQHF
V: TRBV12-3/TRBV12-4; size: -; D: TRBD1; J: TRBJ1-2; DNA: TGTGCCAGCAGTTTTAGGACAGGGGCCCGCTACACCTTC; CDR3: CASSFRTGARYTF
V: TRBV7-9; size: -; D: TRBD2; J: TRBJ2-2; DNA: TGTGCCAGCAGCTTCCCCGGGAGGGCCCCGAACACCGGGGAGCTGTTTTTT; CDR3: CASSFPGRAPNTGELFF